The rows below give T cell receptor beta chains drawn from one sample of a study of cytomegalovirus exposure and HLA in healthy donors. Sequencing was performed with immunoSEQ multiplex PCR; in TCRdb, only in-frame clones are kept and a portion is missing. The sample has about 43,000 clones, about 72% seen once. Sample: PBMCs. The receptor source for this set is a man aged 25 to 40 in good health and CMV-seronegative. Each CDR3 is given with its conserved first and last residue. D genes are given only for firm matches. Some rows have no size entry. The others give once, few or many, or a class for an expanded clone.

j_call clone_size v_call d_call cdr3_nt cdr3_aa
TRBJ1-4 NA TRBV5-1 NA TGCGCCAGCAGCTTCCGGGAGGGATGGGGAAAACTGTTTTTT CASSFREGWGKLFF
TRBJ1-2 NA TRBV5-1 TRBD1 TGCGCCAGCAGCTTACAGGGGGGCAACTATGGCTACACCTTC CASSLQGGNYGYTF
TRBJ2-5 NA TRBV18 TRBD1 TGTGCCAGCTCAGAGACAGGGGGGGAGACCCAGTACTTC CASSETGGETQYF
TRBJ1-1 NA TRBV7-9 TRBD1 TGTGCCAGCAGCGTCCCGGGACAGTACACTGAAGCTTTCTTT CASSVPGQYTEAFF
TRBJ2-7 once TRBV7-2 TRBD2 TGTGCCAGCAGCCAATATAGCGGGAGGGCCTACGAGCAGTACTTC CASSQYSGRAYEQYF
TRBJ2-5 NA TRBV4-1 NA TGCGCCAGCAGCCACCTTCGGACTGCCAAAGAGACCCAGTACTTC CASSHLRTAKETQYF
TRBJ1-1 NA TRBV30 TRBD1 TGTGCCTGGAGCGTACTGGACAGGGGTACTAACACTGAAGCTTTCTTT CAWSVLDRGTNTEAFF
TRBJ1-4 NA TRBV4-2 NA TGTGCCAGCAGCCGCGAGACAGTGGCTAATGAAAAACTGTTTTTT CASSRETVANEKLFF
TRBJ2-1 NA TRBV4-3 NA TGCGCCAGCAGCCAATCGCGAGGGCATTCCTACAATGAGCAGTTCTTC CASSQSRGHSYNEQFF
TRBJ2-1 few TRBV14 TRBD2 TGTGCCAGCAGCCAAGTCAACAGGTTCGGGACTAGCGGGATCCGCTCCTACAATGAGCAGTTCTTC CASSQVNRFGTSGIRSYNEQFF
TRBJ2-1 NA TRBV5-4 NA TGTGCCAGCAGCCCGGTGACCCGGACAACGAGCAATGAGCAGTTCTTC CASSPVTRTTSNEQFF
TRBJ1-4 NA TRBV27 NA TGTGCCAGCAGTTTATCGTGGACAGCTGCAACTAATGAAAAACTGTTTTTT CASSLSWTAATNEKLFF
TRBJ2-2 NA TRBV27 NA TGTGCCAGCAGCGGGGGTACGAACACCGGGGAGCTGTTTTTT CASSGGTNTGELFF
TRBJ1-2 NA TRBV9 TRBD1 TGTGCCAGCAGCGTAGGACCCGGACAGGAGAACTATGGCTACACCTTC CASSVGPGQENYGYTF
TRBJ2-3 NA TRBV4-3 TRBD2 TGCGCCAGCAGCCAAGGGGTAGCGGGGGGATATACGCAGTATTTT CASSQGVAGGYTQYF
TRBJ1-2 NA TRBV7-2 TRBD1 TGTGCCAGCAGCTTTGGGACAGGTCTCTATGGCTACACCTTC CASSFGTGLYGYTF
TRBJ2-1 NA TRBV5-1 TRBD2 TGCGCCAGCAGCTTGGTAGATAGCGGGCATGAGCAGTTCTTC CASSLVDSGHEQFF
TRBJ1-2 few TRBV4-2 TRBD1 TGTGCCAGCAGCCAAGATGCCGCCGGGACAGGGACGGGCTATGGCTACACCTTC CASSQDAAGTGTGYGYTF
TRBJ2-1 few TRBV6-4 TRBD2 TGTGCCAGCAGTGACTCACTAGCGGGAGCCAATGAGCAGTTCTTC CASSDSLAGANEQFF
TRBJ2-7 NA TRBV28 TRBD2 TGTGCCAGCAGGAGCGGGAGGGCGTACGAGCAGTACTTC CASRSGRAYEQYF
TRBJ2-3 NA TRBV28 NA TGTGCCAGCAGTTCTCGGAGTATCGGCACAGATACGCAGTATTTT CASSSRSIGTDTQYF
TRBJ1-4 NA TRBV6-1 TRBD1 TGTGCCAGTGGGACAGGGGGCCCTAATGAAAAACTGTTTTTT CASGTGGPNEKLFF
TRBJ1-3 NA TRBV7-9 NA TGTGCCAGCAGCCCCGTGGGCGTCGGGGAAGGTGTGGGAGGAAACACCATATATTTT CASSPVGVGEGVGGNTIYF
TRBJ1-1 few TRBV18 NA TGTGCCAGCTCACCACCGGGGGGGAAACGGAACACTGAAGCTTTCTTT CASSPPGGKRNTEAFF
TRBJ1-6 NA TRBV27 TRBD1 TGTGCCAGCAGTTTAACGTCAGGACAGGGAGTGTATTCACCCCTCCACTTT CASSLTSGQGVYSPLHF
TRBJ2-1 NA TRBV5-6 NA TGTGCCAGCAGCTTGGTGGGTGGGGGGACCTACAATGAGCAGTTCTTC CASSLVGGGTYNEQFF
TRBJ2-1 few TRBV4-2 TRBD2 TGTGCCAGCAGCCCTGGACTAGCGGGAGGGGAGGATGAGCAGTTCTTC CASSPGLAGGEDEQFF
TRBJ2-2 NA TRBV18 NA TGTGCCAGCTCACCCAGGGGCGGGCTGTTTTTT CASSPRGGLFF
TRBJ2-2 NA TRBV7-7 NA TGTGCCAGCAGCCCCGGGACTGTGAACACCGGGGAGCTGTTTTTT CASSPGTVNTGELFF
TRBJ1-4 NA TRBV7-2 TRBD1 TGTGCCAGCAGCTTAGCCTCACAGGGGTTTTCTGAAAAACTGTTTTTT CASSLASQGFSEKLFF
TRBJ1-5 NA TRBV21-1 NA TGTGCCAGCAGCAAATGGCTCTGGGGGCTTCAGCCCCAGCATTTT CASSKWLWGLQPQHF
TRBJ1-1 NA TRBV7-6 NA TGTGCCAGCAGCCCTTATATGAGAATGAACACTGAAGCTTTCTTT CASSPYMRMNTEAFF
TRBJ2-3 few TRBV2 TRBD1 TGTGCCAGCAGAAACCTCCGGGACAGGGCAGATACGCAGTATTTT CASRNLRDRADTQYF
TRBJ1-5 NA TRBV5-1 TRBD1 TGCGCCAGCAGCTTGACAGGGGAGGACCAGCCCCAGCATTTT CASSLTGEDQPQHF
TRBJ2-7 NA TRBV5-6 TRBD1 TGTGCCAGCAGCTTGGGACAGGGTAAGGGTGGGCAGTACTTC CASSLGQGKGGQYF
TRBJ1-6 NA TRBV2 TRBD1 TGTGCCAGCAGCGGTACAGGGGGCGGAAATTCACCCCTCCACTTT CASSGTGGGNSPLHF
TRBJ2-2 NA TRBV29-1 TRBD2 TGCAGCGTTTTTTTAGCGGGAGTCTCGAACACCGGGGAGCTGTTTTTT CSVFLAGVSNTGELFF
TRBJ1-1 NA TRBV28 TRBD1 TGTGCCAGCAGTTTAGGTTCATGGGACAGGGGGTCAGGGGCTTTCTTT CASSLGSWDRGSGAFF
TRBJ2-7 NA TRBV6-1 TRBD1 TGTGCCAGCAGTGAAGAAGGGACAGGGGGCTACGAGCAGTACTTC CASSEEGTGGYEQYF
TRBJ1-2 NA TRBV4-3 NA TGCGCCAGCAGCCAAGATCGGTGGGGGGTTTATGGCTACACCTTC CASSQDRWGVYGYTF
TRBJ2-7 NA TRBV19 NA TGTGACTTGAGGGGGGAGCAGTACTTC CDLRGEQYF
TRBJ2-7 few TRBV7-2 TRBD2 TGTGCCAGCAGCTTAGATCTAGCGGGAGGGCCGAAGTACTTC CASSLDLAGGPKYF
TRBJ2-5 NA TRBV7-9 TRBD2 TGTTCCAGCAGCCCGGGGGGCGCCGGACTAGCGGGAGAGACCCAGTACTTC CSSSPGGAGLAGETQYF
TRBJ2-3 NA TRBV28 TRBD2 TGTGCCAGCAGTTATAGCGGGAGCGTAGATACGCAGTATTTT CASSYSGSVDTQYF
TRBJ2-1 NA TRBV18 NA TGTGCCAGCTCACCGGGTCAGGACTTCTCCTACAATGAGCAGTTCTTC CASSPGQDFSYNEQFF
TRBJ1-1 NA TRBV5-6 NA TGTGCCAGCAGCTTGACCCTGGCCTCCATGAACACTGAAGCTTTCTTT CASSLTLASMNTEAFF
TRBJ2-7 NA TRBV11-2 NA TGTGCCAGCAGCTTCGGAGGGGCCGAGCAGTACTTC CASSFGGAEQYF
TRBJ1-5 NA TRBV11-2 NA TGTGCCAGCAGCCCCGGGGGGGCTCCCAATCAGCCCCAGCATTTT CASSPGGAPNQPQHF
TRBJ2-1 NA TRBV27 NA TGTGCCAGCAGGAGGTTGAATGAGCAGTTCTTC CASRRLNEQFF
TRBJ1-5 once TRBV27 TRBD1 TGTGCCAGCAGGACAGGGTATCAGCCCCAGCATTTT CASRTGYQPQHF
TRBJ2-1 NA TRBV5-1 TRBD2 TGCGCCAGCAGCATGGGACTAGCGGGAGACGGTGAGCAGTTCTTC CASSMGLAGDGEQFF
TRBJ1-2 NA TRBV19 NA TGTGCCAGTAGTGGCAGGGGTGGTCACTATGGCTACACCTTC CASSGRGGHYGYTF
TRBJ2-1 NA TRBV5-6 TRBD2 TGTGCCAGCAGCCCTACTAGCGGTAGCTCCTACAATGAGCAGTTCTTC CASSPTSGSSYNEQFF
TRBJ2-5 once TRBV7-2 NA TGTGCCAGCAGCCGTACCCGGGGGTGGGAGACCCAGTACTTC CASSRTRGWETQYF
TRBJ2-2 NA TRBV4-3 NA TGCGCCAGCAGCCTTGACAGTTCTGCAGTGACCGGGGAGCTGTTTTTT CASSLDSSAVTGELFF
TRBJ2-5 NA TRBV4-2 TRBD1 TGTGCCAGCAGCCAAGCCCCAGGGGGCTTGGAGACCCAGTACTTC CASSQAPGGLETQYF
TRBJ2-3 NA TRBV25-1 TRBD2 TGTGCCAGCAGTGTGGGGGGGACAGATACGCAGTATTTT CASSVGGTDTQYF
TRBJ2-2 NA TRBV5-1 NA TGCGCCAGCAGCCCTACTTCGACAGGGAACACCGGGGAGCTGTTTTTT CASSPTSTGNTGELFF
TRBJ1-5 NA TRBV4-2 NA TGTGCCAGCAGCCAGACACTTAGCAATCAGCCCCAGCATTTT CASSQTLSNQPQHF
TRBJ2-3 NA TRBV5-4 TRBD2 TGTGCCGTCTCCCTCACTAGCGGAGATAATACAGATACGCAGTATTTT CAVSLTSGDNTDTQYF